This T cell receptor (beta chain) was sequenced during a study of T cell changes during pregnancy in multiple sclerosis. This clone was found once. Sequencing was performed with immunoSEQ multiplex PCR; in TCRdb, only in-frame clones are kept and a portion is missing. The sample holds approximately 40,000 clones, about 93% seen once. The origin of this receptor is a female donor in good health, enrolled as a control in a pregnancy study. Specimen: CD4+ T cells from peripheral blood mononuclear cells, collected in the third trimester of pregnancy.

The CDR3 DNA reads as TGCAGCTCTCTTAGGGGGCAATCCCCCAATGAGCAGTTCTTC. Translation gives CSSLRGQSPNEQFF. The chain uses TRBV29-1 and TRBJ2-1, with 7 positions matching TRBD1. With V trimmed by 8 bases and J by 6 bases, 13 bases remained unmatched. CDR1 and CDR2 from the germline V gene are SQVTM and ANQGSEA. This CDR3 contains 14 residues.